This section outlines one T cell receptor (beta chain) sequence together with its context. Its specificity is unknown. Profiled with immunoSEQ multiplex PCR; TCRdb holds only in-frame clones, not every one. The repertoire holds 30,000 to 40,000 clones, with less than 80% as singletons. The data belong to a study of vaccination effects on CD4 cells after COVID-19. ViraFEST expansion of antigen-specific CD4+ T cells with viral peptide pools preceded sequencing. An approximately ten-day culture period preceded the isolation of CD4+ T cells. Each participant was administered two doses of either the BNT162b2 or the mRNA-1273 vaccine. Neither prior SARS-CoV-2 infection nor positive nucleocapsid antibodies were present in the vaccine recipients. On days 3 and 7, fresh IL-2 medium replaced half the medium. Germline V CDR1 and CDR2: MNHNY, SVGAGI (reference sequence). The CDR3 is 14 amino acids. V was cut by 1 base and J by 4 bases, with 8 bases left in between.

Study observations and caveats: Convalescent patients in the study were few, and early post-infection timepoints were absent.

The chain couples TRBV6-6 to TRBJ1-5; no definite D call. Source: CD4+ T cells from PBMCs cultured with SARS-CoV-2 spike peptides, taken after COVID-19 vaccination. The receptor was derived from a human donor who received a COVID-19 vaccine. This CDR3 is CASSYLEENQPQHF. The CDR3 DNA reads as TGTGCCAGCAGTTACTTGGAAGAAAATCAGCCCCAGCATTTT.